Presented here are 17 T cell receptor beta chains from one specimen sequenced in a study of identical twins. Each CDR3 protein gets one entry after TCRdb re-called the 5' RACE reads with MiXCR. Among 200,000 to 250,000 distinct CDR3 sequences, around 8% were seen once, and the ten largest hold 1.9%. These data also featured in a second study, about yellow fever vaccine responses in identical twins.

Sequencing was carried out using memory (CD45RO+) T cells sorted from blood. These receptors came from a woman under 30 in good health.

This clonotype showed up just a few times. The genes are TRBV10-3 and TRBJ2-7; D remains ambiguous. The germline gives CDR1 ENHRY, CDR2 SYGVKD. This CDR3 has 12 amino acids. With 3 bases removed from V and 0 bases from J, the gap between germline ends came to 3 bases. The DNA of the CDR3 is TGTGCCATCAGTGACTCCTCCTACGAGCAGTACTTC. This codes for CAISDSSYEQYF.

This clonotype appeared many times. The chain uses TRBV7-8 and TRBJ2-3; D unclear. Germline V gene sequence: CDR1 SGHVS, CDR2 FQNEAQ. V was trimmed by 5 bases and J by 3 bases, leaving 6 bases between them. The CDR3 length is 12 residues. As DNA, the CDR3 is TGTGCCAGCAGCCATGGGACAGATACGCAGTATTTT. Translation gives CASSHGTDTQYF.

This clonotype was observed many times. The V call is TRBV12-3 or TRBV12-4, the J call TRBJ2-3; D call uncertain. The germline V and J ends were trimmed by 5 bases and 5 bases, with 5 bases remaining between them. The CDR3 totals 11 residues. The CDR3: CASSQLDTQYF. As DNA, the CDR3 is TGTGCCAGCAGTCAGCTAGATACGCAGTATTTT.

The table lists this clonotype with a few counts. V gene TRBV27 combines with J gene TRBJ2-4; possible D gene TRBD2, 7 bases. Germline V lookup: CDR1 MNHEY, CDR2 SMNVEV (reference sequence). The CDR3 runs 16 residues. Trimming stripped 3 bases from V and 4 bases from J, with 16 bases between. CDR3: CASSFQGRGTKNIQYF. The DNA of the CDR3 is TGTGCCAGCAGTTTCCAGGGGAGGGGGACAAAAAACATTCAGTACTTC.

The sample holds a few counts of this clonotype. V usage is TRBV20-1 and J usage is TRBJ2-7; 12 positions agree with TRBD2. The CDR3 spans 14 residues. CDR1 is DFQATT and CDR2 is SNEGSKA in the germline V gene (reference sequence). V lost 5 bases and J lost 7; bases outside the gene matches: 9. The CDR3 sequence is CSAFRLAGVGEQYF. The DNA for the CDR3 is TGCAGTGCTTTCAGACTAGCGGGAGTGGGAGAGCAGTACTTC.

In DNA form, the CDR3 reads TGTGCCAGCAGCCATGAGCGGGACTCCTCCTACGAGCAGTACTTC. Translated: CASSHERDSSYEQYF. The chain carries TRBV4-2 and TRBJ2-7, with 7 bases fitting TRBD2. Germline CDR1 reads LGHNA; CDR2 reads YNFKEQ. The V gene end was trimmed by 3 bases and the J gene end by 0 bases; junction bases not matched to a gene: 5. The CDR3 runs 15 residues.

This clonotype was counted many times. J is TRBJ2-7 and V is TRBV29-1; D tentatively fits TRBD1 or TRBD2 (5 bases each). The CDR3 totals 12 residues. V lost 3 bases, J lost 6 bases, and 12 bases lay in between. Germline loops: CDR1 SQVTM, CDR2 ANQGSEA. The CDR3 spells CSVERGVREQYF. Written as DNA, the CDR3 is TGCAGCGTTGAGAGAGGGGTACGCGAGCAGTACTTC.

This clonotype was observed at least ten times. The DNA for the CDR3 is TGTGCCAGCAGCCAGGGCACCGGGAGAAGTTCACCCCTCCACTTT. Translating it yields CASSQGTGRSSPLHF. The V call is TRBV3-1, the J call TRBJ1-6; D gene ambiguous. Germline CDR1 reads LGHDT; CDR2 reads YNNKEL (reference sequence). Trimming left V 3 bases short and J 9 bases short, with 15 bases between. The CDR3 covers 15 residues.

The gene calls are TRBV12-3 or TRBV12-4 and TRBJ1-5; maybe TRBD1 (6 bases). Trimming stripped 6 bases from V and 0 bases from J, with 9 bases between. The CDR3 is 14 amino acids. The CDR3 region has the DNA TGTGCCAGCAGACGACAGGATAGCAATCAGCCCCAGCATTTT. This translates into CASRRQDSNQPQHF.

This clonotype was seen a handful of times. The CDR3 is CASSLVGGKAKNIQYF. The CDR3 DNA follows: TGTGCCAGCAGCTTAGTAGGAGGAAAAGCCAAAAACATTCAGTACTTC. V is TRBV11-1 and J is TRBJ2-4; D is possibly TRBD2 (5 bases). Trimming removed 1 base at V and 0 bases at J, with 10 bases between. Per the germline V gene, CDR1 is SGHAT and CDR2 is FQDESV (reference sequence). The CDR3 runs 16 residues.

V is TRBV18 and J is TRBJ1-2; D is unresolved. Germline CDR1 reads KGHSH; CDR2 reads LQKENI. Trimming removed 5 bases from V and 2 bases from J, with 12 bases in between. CDR3 length equals 14 residues. The chain's CDR3 is CASSSIGLNYGYTF. The CDR3 DNA reads TGTGCCAGCTCATCGATCGGCCTAAACTATGGCTACACCTTC.

The V and J genes are TRBV28 and TRBJ1-5; TRBD1 matches 7 bases. V lost 7 bases to trimming and J lost 8 bases; unmatched junction nucleotides: 5. In germline, CDR1 is MDHEN, CDR2 SYDVKM. The CDR3 is 12 amino acids. In DNA, the CDR3 is TGTGCCAGCACGACAGGGAGGGAGCCCCAGCATTTT. The encoded protein is CASTTGREPQHF.

In its sample, this clonotype was seen a few times. The chain employs TRBV14 and TRBJ2-1, with D hard to call. Germline V gene lookup returns CDR1 SGHDN and CDR2 FVKESK. V was trimmed by 4 bases and J by 12 bases, leaving 10 bases between them. The CDR3 runs to 11 residues. CDR3 sequence: CASSPGWRQFF. DNA of the CDR3: TGTGCCAGCAGCCCTGGATGGAGGCAGTTCTTC.

V is TRBV29-1 and J is TRBJ2-5; tentatively, D is TRBD1 (5 bases). The germline V gene encodes CDR1 SQVTM and CDR2 ANQGSEA. The V end lost 0 bases, the J end lost 4 bases, and 9 bases lay between the germline ends. The CDR3 is 13 residues long. CDR3 sequence reads: CSVEDGAVETQYF. DNA of the CDR3: TGCAGCGTTGAAGATGGGGCAGTAGAGACCCAGTACTTC.

J is TRBJ2-5 and V is TRBV5-1; D call uncertain. V shed 0 bases and J shed 4 bases, with 7 bases lying between them. The CDR3 totals 13 residues. Germline V CDR1 and CDR2: SGHRS, YFSETQ. CDR3 sequence (DNA): TGCGCCAGCAGCTTGGCCCTGGCAGAGACCCAGTACTTC. It codes for CASSLALAETQYF.

In this sample, this clonotype turned up a few times. The rearrangement uses TRBV28 and TRBJ1-2; maybe TRBD1 (6 bases). V was pared by 6 bases and J by 5 bases, with 13 bases between. There are 13 residues in the CDR3. CDR1 and CDR2 from the germline V gene are MDHEN and SYDVKM. The CDR3 nucleotides are TGTGCCAGCAGCCTGACAGGAGAGTATGGCTACACCTTC. As protein: CASSLTGEYGYTF.

This clonotype occurred many times. The rearrangement links TRBV12-3 or TRBV12-4 to TRBJ2-2; 8 bases are shared with TRBD2. V lost 6 bases, J lost 5 bases, and 8 bases stayed unmatched. The CDR3 is 15 residues long. The chain's CDR3 is CASRPGASGTGELFF. In nucleotides, the CDR3 is TGTGCCAGCAGGCCAGGGGCTAGCGGGACCGGGGAGCTGTTTTTT.